This T cell receptor beta chain was profiled in a study of cytomegalovirus exposure and HLA in healthy donors. The study ran its PCR with 60 Vbeta and 13 Jbeta primers. Original processing notes: Roughly 11 million shared chains were among the roughly 78 million unique TCR beta chains that a later analysis counted. Libraries were prepared by immunoSEQ multiplex PCR; TCRdb keeps only in-frame clonotypes and omits some of them. D and trimming come from the DNA, and the V and J calls and clone size come from that table. The top ten hold approximately 6.8% of the sample, which has 150,000 to 200,000 clones, roughly 79% seen once. The study's findings and limits: Cytomegalovirus association was listed for approximately 150 TCR beta chains. CMV serostatus was the sole immune exposure data available. It was reported that the classifier diagnosed cytomegalovirus status with high specificity and sensitivity in both the original and validation cohorts.

Germline V lookup: CDR1 SQVTM, CDR2 ANQGSEA. The V and J ends lost 7 bases and 4 bases respectively, with 13 bases between them. This CDR3 has 12 residues. This clone was found a few times. Antigen unknown. The source of this sequence is a woman aged 40 to 49 in good health and CMV-seropositive. The chain couples TRBV29-1 to TRBJ1-1; D gene uncertain. The sequenced material came from PBMCs. This chain's CDR3 is CSARWSATEAFF. CDR3 nucleotides: TGCAGCGCTAGATGGAGCGCCACTGAAGCTTTCTTT. Looking up the rest from reference TRBV29-1 and TRBJ1-1 gives the full variable domain: SAVISQKPSRDICQRGTSLTIQCQVDSQVTMMFWYRQQPGQSLTLIATANQGSEATYESGFVIDKFPISRPNLTFSTLTVSNMSPEDSSIYLCSARWSATEAFFGQGTRLTVV.